A selection of T cell receptor beta chains follows, all from one sample in a study of T-cell memory formation after mild COVID-19. TCRdb passed the 5' RACE reads through MiXCR, listing each CDR3 protein once. In the table there are fewer than 700,000 distinct CDR3 sequences, about a fifth of which are singletons. Input material: PBMCs or a T cell subset sorted from them (not recorded which). These receptors all stem from an adult woman who had mild COVID-19 (a few samples of this study predate the infection). Cell type and time point are not known. The CDR3 runs from the conserved cysteine through the conserved F or W. D genes are given only for firm matches. Clone sizes are given selectively: once, few, many, or a class where the clone is expanded.

>TRBV20-1|.|.|TRBJ1-6
TGCAGTGCTTCTATGGACTCGGTGGTAGGGAATTCACCCCTCCACTTT
CSASMDSVVGNSPLHF
>TRBV20-1|.|few|TRBJ1-1
TGCAGTGCTTTTGTCGGGGGCTTCGCTGAAGCTTTCTTT
CSAFVGGFAEAFF
>TRBV29-1|.|once|TRBJ1-1
TGCAGCGCCCTCCAGGAAGGAGCTTTCTTT
CSALQEGAFF
>TRBV29-1|.|few|TRBJ2-5
TGCAGCGTTGAAGATCCTATGACGGTGTACCAAGAGACCCAGTACTTC
CSVEDPMTVYQETQYF
>TRBV11-3|.|.|TRBJ2-5
TGTGCCAGCAGCCCCCCGTCAGCACAAGAGACCCAGTACTTC
CASSPPSAQETQYF
>TRBV13|.|.|TRBJ2-3
TGTGCCAGCAGCTTACTCGGGGGCCGGGGAGATACGCAGTATTTT
CASSLLGGRGDTQYF
>TRBV7-2|TRBD2|few|TRBJ2-4
TGTGCCAGCAGCGATCCGGGACTAGCAGCAAAAAACATTCAGTACTTC
CASSDPGLAAKNIQYF
>TRBV12-3/TRBV12-4|.|few|TRBJ2-3
TGTGCCAGCAGCCCACCAACAAATACGCAGTATTTT
CASSPPTNTQYF
>TRBV11-3|TRBD1|.|TRBJ1-1
TGTGCCAGCAGCCCCGGACAGGGGGAGGGCACTGAAGCTTTCTTT
CASSPGQGEGTEAFF
>TRBV6-5|.|.|TRBJ1-1
TGTGCCAGCAGCCTTACCAGGCGGAGCATTGAAGCTTTCTTT
CASSLTRRSIEAFF
>TRBV6-5|.|.|TRBJ2-4
TGTGCCAGCGCTCGGCTCGGCAAAAACATTCAGTACTTC
CASARLGKNIQYF
>TRBV6-5|.|.|TRBJ2-7
TGTGCCAGCAGTTCCTTTGTCTCAGGGGTGGGCGAGCAGTACTTC
CASSSFVSGVGEQYF
>TRBV3-1|.|once|TRBJ1-6
TGTGCCAGCAGCCCGACGGTAGGAGGATCACCCCTCCACTTT
CASSPTVGGSPLHF
>TRBV9|.|.|TRBJ2-6
TGTGCCAGCAGCGTAGAAAGCGGCTCTGGGGCCAACGTCCTGACTTTC
CASSVESGSGANVLTF
>TRBV7-9|TRBD1|.|TRBJ2-3
TGTGCCAGCAGATCCGGGACAGGGGAGATTGATACGCAGTATTTT
CASRSGTGEIDTQYF
>TRBV7-2|TRBD1|few|TRBJ2-1
TGTGCCAGCAGCTCACCTTTGGACAGGGGGCTTAGCAATGAGCAGTTCTTC
CASSSPLDRGLSNEQFF
>TRBV12-3/TRBV12-4|TRBD2|few|TRBJ2-3
TGTGCCAGCAGTTTAAGGGAGCGGGGGGGCACAGATACGCAGTATTTT
CASSLRERGGTDTQYF
>TRBV3-1|.|.|TRBJ2-1
TGTGCCACCAGCCCGGGGGCGGACCCCTCCTACAATGAGCAGTTCTTC
CATSPGADPSYNEQFF
>TRBV4-2|.|.|TRBJ2-7
TGTGCCAGCAGCCAAGATGCTAGCGAGCAGTACTTC
CASSQDASEQYF
>TRBV7-6|TRBD2|.|TRBJ2-3
TGTGCCAGCAGCGGGGGACTAGCGGGTGGGGATACGCAGTATTTT
CASSGGLAGGDTQYF
>TRBV24-1|.|once|TRBJ1-5
TGTGCCACCAGTGACCGAGGACCTGCCAATCAGCCCCAGCATTTT
CATSDRGPANQPQHF
>TRBV7-3|TRBD1|.|TRBJ2-1
TGTGCCAGCAGGGTCGGGACAGCCTACAATGAGCAGTTCTTC
CASRVGTAYNEQFF
>TRBV7-6|TRBD2|many|TRBJ2-5
TGTGCCAGCAGCCTCGGGACTAGCGGCGGTCGGGAGACCCAGTACTTC
CASSLGTSGGRETQYF
>TRBV28|TRBD2|.|TRBJ2-7
TGTGCCAGCAGTTCTTTAAGCGGGAAAGCCAACGAGCAGTACTTC
CASSSLSGKANEQYF
>TRBV5-1|TRBD2|.|TRBJ2-2
TGCGCCAGCAGTGACGGGACTACTAGTTCGGGGGAGCTGTTTTTT
CASSDGTTSSGELFF
>TRBV6-5|.|few|TRBJ1-1
TGTGCCAGCAGTGACAGGAAGAACACTGAAGCTTTCTTT
CASSDRKNTEAFF
>TRBV15|.|.|TRBJ2-3
TGTGCCACCAGCGATACTACAAGTCCCACAGATACGCAGTATTTT
CATSDTTSPTDTQYF
>TRBV24-1|TRBD1|many|TRBJ1-1
TGTGCCACCCGCCCGGGACAGGGGTCTAGGGCTTTCTTT
CATRPGQGSRAFF
>TRBV20-1|.|few|TRBJ1-5
TGCAGTGCTCCTGGGGGGGCCGAATCGGATTATAGCAATCAGCCCCAGCATTTT
CSAPGGAESDYSNQPQHF
>TRBV6-4|.|few|TRBJ2-3
TGTGCCAGCAGTGGCAGCGGGAGCACAGATACGCAGTATTTT
CASSGSGSTDTQYF
>TRBV7-3|TRBD2|.|TRBJ2-1
TGTGCCAGCGGATGGGGGACTAGCGGGGTGGATGAGCAGTTCTTC
CASGWGTSGVDEQFF
>TRBV4-2|.|once|TRBJ2-3
TGTGCCAGCAGCCAAGAATTGGCGGGACCCACAGATACGCAGTATTTT
CASSQELAGPTDTQYF
>TRBV6-1|TRBD1|once|TRBJ1-1
TGTGCCAGCAGTGAAAGGGGGACAGGGGGCACTGAAGCTTTCTTT
CASSERGTGGTEAFF
>TRBV18|TRBD1|.|TRBJ1-2
TGTGCCAGCTCACCGACACCCGGGACAGGCAAAGGTGGCGATGGCTACACCTTC
CASSPTPGTGKGGDGYTF
>TRBV7-3|TRBD1|few|TRBJ1-2
TGTGCCAGCAGCCCCGGGACAGGGATCGATGGCTACACCTTC
CASSPGTGIDGYTF
>TRBV5-1|TRBD2|.|TRBJ2-3
TGCGCCAGCAGCTTGAGGGCGGGGGGGCCCAGAGATACGCAGTATTTT
CASSLRAGGPRDTQYF
>TRBV18|.|few|TRBJ2-3
TGTGCCAGCTCACCAACACAAGGGACCTCGCGTCGTACAGATACGCAGTATTTT
CASSPTQGTSRRTDTQYF
>TRBV24-1|TRBD1|.|TRBJ2-3
TGTGCCACCAGTGATTTGAAACAGGGGGGTGTGGCAGATACGCAGTATTTT
CATSDLKQGGVADTQYF
>TRBV5-1|.|.|TRBJ2-3
TGCGCCAGCAGCTTGGGGGGGACCCTCGGGACAGATACGCAGTATTTT
CASSLGGTLGTDTQYF
>TRBV20-1|.|.|TRBJ2-7
TGCAGTGCTAGAGATGAGGTAGCCTACGAGCAGTACTTC
CSARDEVAYEQYF
>TRBV5-6|.|few|TRBJ1-1
TGTGCCAGCAGCTTGGCGCCGGGGGCAATCACTGAAGCTTTCTTT
CASSLAPGAITEAFF
>TRBV19|.|.|TRBJ2-1
TGTGCCAGTAGTATAGCTAGCATAGACGAGCAGTTCTTC
CASSIASIDEQFF
>TRBV2|.|few|TRBJ2-7
TGTGCCAGCAGTGGCCCGGAGGGCTTGGGGCAGTACTTC
CASSGPEGLGQYF
>TRBV5-6|.|few|TRBJ1-2
TGTGCCAGCAGCCCGCGGTCAGGTTTATATGGCTACACCTTC
CASSPRSGLYGYTF